This T cell receptor beta chain was profiled in a study of OX40 agonist ivuxolimab in advanced cancers. Findings and limits, study-wide: Low levels of normalized T-cell clonal expansion also appeared in some nonresponders.

Clones were read by immunoSEQ multiplex PCR, and TCRdb kept only the in-frame ones, dropping some. The sample has under 75,000 clones; approximately 90% are singletons. Concerning this clone: Its specificity is not known.

Individuals having autoimmune disease history or systemic immunosuppression were not enrolled. Per germline, CDR1 ENHRY and CDR2 SYGVKD. The germline V and J ends were trimmed by 4 bases and 4 bases, with 13 bases remaining between them. The CDR3 loop spans 14 amino acids. This sequence originates from an adult with an advanced solid tumor such as melanoma, head and neck, liver or kidney cancer. The chain links TRBV10-3 to TRBJ2-5; weak D call: TRBD2 (7 bases). The input for sequencing was CD4+ or CD8+ T cells sorted from blood, taken in a trial of the OX40 agonist ivuxolimab. CDR3 in DNA: TGTGCCATCAGTGGAGCAGGGGAGGGAGAGACCCAGTACTTC. Translating gives CAISGAGEGETQYF.